This T cell receptor (beta chain) appears in the sequencing data of a study of regulatory T cells in long-lasting Graves disease. This clonotype has more than one count but fewer than ten. The antigen remains undetermined. Findings of the study overall: Persistent patients had a count of shared public clonotypes (around 2,700) that exceeded that of new patients (around 910). Gene preferences differed: TRBV28, TRBJ1-2, TRBJ2-5 in persistent cases.

The time point was: persistent/refractory GD, antithyroid drugs over 5 years with positive TRAb. From RNA extracted from PBMCs, the TCR library was made. Graves' disease diagnoses followed American Thyroid Association guidelines. Combining iRepertoire HTBI primers with Arm-PCR of CDR3 regions, the authors built TCR beta libraries. In the original analysis: In the combined samples, some 59 TRBV and some 15 TRBJ segments were identified. MiXCR, applied by TCRdb to the multiplex PCR reads, yields one record per CDR3 protein. TCRdb's processing, not the study's, gives the V and J calls here. The sample records fewer than 400,000 distinct CDR3 sequences, less than 25% being singletons. CDR1 is MNHNS, CDR2 SASEGT, per germline. Trimming pared 5 bases from V and 4 bases from J, leaving 14 bases between. The CDR3 is 14 amino acids.

The chain has TRBV6-1 and TRBJ1-2; tentatively, D is TRBD1 (5 bases). The sample was peripheral blood mononuclear cells (PBMCs), taken when the disease was refractory, from a patient treated with antithyroid drugs. The source is a female donor with Graves disease. CDR3 in DNA: TGTGCCAGCAGTCGCCGGGACCAGTCCTATGGCTACACCTTC. This gives the protein CASSRRDQSYGYTF.